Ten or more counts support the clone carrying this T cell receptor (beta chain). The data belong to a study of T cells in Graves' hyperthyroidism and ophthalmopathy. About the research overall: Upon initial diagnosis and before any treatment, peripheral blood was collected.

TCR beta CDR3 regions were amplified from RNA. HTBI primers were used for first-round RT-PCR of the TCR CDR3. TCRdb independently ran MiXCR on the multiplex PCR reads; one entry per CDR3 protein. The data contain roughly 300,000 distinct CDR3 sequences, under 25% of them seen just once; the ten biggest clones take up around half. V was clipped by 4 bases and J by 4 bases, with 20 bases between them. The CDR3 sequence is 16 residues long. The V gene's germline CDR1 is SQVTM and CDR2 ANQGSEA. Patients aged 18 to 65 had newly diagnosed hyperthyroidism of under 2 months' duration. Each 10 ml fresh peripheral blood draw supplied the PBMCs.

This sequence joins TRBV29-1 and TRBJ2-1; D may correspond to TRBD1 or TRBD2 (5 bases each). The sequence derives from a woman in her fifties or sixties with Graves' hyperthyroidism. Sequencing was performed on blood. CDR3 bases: TGCAGCGTTGGGTTCGCCCTCTCGAGGGGTTACAATGAGCAGTTCTTC. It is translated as CSVGFALSRGYNEQFF.